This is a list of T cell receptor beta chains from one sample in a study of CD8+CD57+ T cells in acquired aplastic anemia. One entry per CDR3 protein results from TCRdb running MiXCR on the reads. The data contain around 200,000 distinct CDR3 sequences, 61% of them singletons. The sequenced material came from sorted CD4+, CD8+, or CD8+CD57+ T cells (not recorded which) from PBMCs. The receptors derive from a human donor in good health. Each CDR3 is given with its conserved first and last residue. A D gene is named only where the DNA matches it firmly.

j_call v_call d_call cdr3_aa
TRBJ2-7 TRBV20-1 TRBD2 CSAQGTSGRAPYEQYF
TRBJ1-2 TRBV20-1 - CSAEQRTNYGYTF
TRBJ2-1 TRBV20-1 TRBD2 CSARGPLAGGYNEQFF
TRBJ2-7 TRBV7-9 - CASSLEGRLRPYEQYF
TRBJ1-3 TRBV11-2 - CASSSDGTGYSGNTIYF
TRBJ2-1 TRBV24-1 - CATRRSGEGEQFF
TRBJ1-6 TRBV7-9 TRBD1 CASSSGGPLHF
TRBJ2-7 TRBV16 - CASSQSTGLNEQYF
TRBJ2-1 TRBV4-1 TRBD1 CASSPPRTGPYNEQFF
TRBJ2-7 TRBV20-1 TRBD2 CSAIQQTSGTYEQYF
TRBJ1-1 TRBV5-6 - CASSGRATWNTEAFF
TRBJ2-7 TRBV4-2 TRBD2 CASSQYGGAYEQYF
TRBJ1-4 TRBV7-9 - CASRPNERTVGEKLFF
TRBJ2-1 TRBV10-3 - CAMGGYNEQFF
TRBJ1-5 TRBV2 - CASRDPRTVNNQPQHF
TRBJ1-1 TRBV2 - CASRGWANTEAFF
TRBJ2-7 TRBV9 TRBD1 CASSLFGQGGYEQYF
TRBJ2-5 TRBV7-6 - CASSSGGQGETQYF
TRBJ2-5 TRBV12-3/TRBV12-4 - CASSLALGSTETQYF
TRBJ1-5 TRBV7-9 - CASSLAGLAGLSYEHF
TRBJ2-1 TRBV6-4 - CAISGWAVVDEQFF
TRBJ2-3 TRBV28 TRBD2 CASSLDSSGEGTDTQYF
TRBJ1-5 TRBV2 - CASSPKRNLVQPQHF
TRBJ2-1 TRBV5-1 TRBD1 CASSGPGQGDNEQFF
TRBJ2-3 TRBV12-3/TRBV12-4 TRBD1 CASSFATGRTQYF
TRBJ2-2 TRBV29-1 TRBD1 CSGRTGSANTGELFF
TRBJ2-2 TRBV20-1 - CSARDSWGRVAGELFF
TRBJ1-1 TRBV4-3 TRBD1 CARTFEMIQGAYTEAFF
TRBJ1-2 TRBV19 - CASNSPAEISYGYTF
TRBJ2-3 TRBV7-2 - CASSSPSLGTPADTQYF
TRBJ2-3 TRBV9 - CASSVDLRSDAQYF
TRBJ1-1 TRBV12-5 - CASSFDPRAHAEAFF
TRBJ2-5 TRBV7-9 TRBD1 CASSWTGGRETQYF
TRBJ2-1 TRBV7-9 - CASSLGTTGIGERFF
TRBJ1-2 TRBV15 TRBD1 CATSADQGARVYGYTF
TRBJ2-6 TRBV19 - CASSIDVISRVPGGGANVLTF
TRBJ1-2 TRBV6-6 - CASSRTESGYTF
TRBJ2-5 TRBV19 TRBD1 CASSIRTGTGQETQYF
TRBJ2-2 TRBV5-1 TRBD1 CASSLVGMRGPANTGELFF
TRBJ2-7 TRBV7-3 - CATRSLGSSYEQYF
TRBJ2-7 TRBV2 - CASTGFNEQYF
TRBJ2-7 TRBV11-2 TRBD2 CASSRTSDHSYEQYF
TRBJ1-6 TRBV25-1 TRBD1 CASSLGGQGESPLHF
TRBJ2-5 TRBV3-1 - CASSHLDQETQYF
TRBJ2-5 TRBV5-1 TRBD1 CASSADRVGQETQYF
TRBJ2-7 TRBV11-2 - CASSFSFQGVHEQYF
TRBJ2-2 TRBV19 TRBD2 CASSIDGTSGGAGAGELFF
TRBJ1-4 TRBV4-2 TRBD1 CASSQEVGQGGEKLFF
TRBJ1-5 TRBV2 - CARAVGDSNQPQHF
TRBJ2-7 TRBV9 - CASSVAMRDEQYF
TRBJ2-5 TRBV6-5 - CATQSGISF
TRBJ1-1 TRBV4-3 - CASSPDRSGSAFF
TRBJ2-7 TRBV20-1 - CSAQTGSYEQYF
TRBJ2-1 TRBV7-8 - CASSLAGNQVNEQFF